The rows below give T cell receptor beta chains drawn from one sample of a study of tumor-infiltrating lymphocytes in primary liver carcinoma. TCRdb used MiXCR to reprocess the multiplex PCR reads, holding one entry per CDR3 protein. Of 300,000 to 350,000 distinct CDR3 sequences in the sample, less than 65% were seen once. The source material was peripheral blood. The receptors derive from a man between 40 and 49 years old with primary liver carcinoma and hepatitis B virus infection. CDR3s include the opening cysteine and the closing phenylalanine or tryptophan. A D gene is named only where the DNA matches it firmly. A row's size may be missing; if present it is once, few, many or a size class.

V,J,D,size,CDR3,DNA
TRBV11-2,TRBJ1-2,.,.,CASLGVGGGYTF,TGTGCCAGCTTAGGTGTGGGTGGTGGCTACACCTTC
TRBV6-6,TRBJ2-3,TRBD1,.,CTSSPFPGQGNIQDTQYF,TGTACCAGCAGCCCATTCCCTGGACAGGGGAACATCCAAGATACGCAGTATTTT
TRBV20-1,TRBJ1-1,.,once,CSARGLAALNTEAFF,TGCAGTGCTAGAGGGTTGGCTGCCTTGAACACTGAAGCTTTCTTT
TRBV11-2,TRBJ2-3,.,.,CASSLRRPQGTQYF,TGTGCCAGCAGCTTAAGGCGGCCGCAAGGCACGCAGTATTTT
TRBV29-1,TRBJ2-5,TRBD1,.,CSVETGAETQYF,TGCAGCGTGGAGACAGGGGCGGAGACCCAGTACTTC
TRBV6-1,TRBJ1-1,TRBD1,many,CASRGQGALGTEAFF,TGTGCCAGCAGAGGCCAGGGGGCTCTCGGCACTGAAGCTTTCTTT
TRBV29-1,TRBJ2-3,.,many,CSAWPGGTDTQYF,TGCAGCGCGTGGCCAGGGGGCACAGATACGCAGTATTTT
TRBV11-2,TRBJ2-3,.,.,CAGSPRRVAAQRPSTDTQYF,TGTGCCGGCAGCCCACGAAGGGTCGCGGCCCAACGCCCCAGCACAGATACGCAGTATTTT
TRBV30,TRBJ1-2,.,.,CAWSLGTTQGYSYTF,TGTGCCTGGAGCCTAGGGACAACCCAAGGCTATAGCTACACCTTC
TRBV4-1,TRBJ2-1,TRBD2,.,CASSSGSGSLDEQFF,TGCGCCAGCAGTTCAGGTAGCGGGAGCTTGGATGAGCAGTTCTTC
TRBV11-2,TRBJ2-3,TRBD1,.,CVSSLGSGQANTISTDTQYF,TGTGTCAGCAGCTTAGGGTCGGGACAGGCAAACACTATTAGCACAGATACGCAGTATTTT
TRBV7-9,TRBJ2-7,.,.,CASSLGGTSYEQYF,TGTGCCAGCAGCTTAGGAGGCACTTCCTACGAGCAGTACTTC
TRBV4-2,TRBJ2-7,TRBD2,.,CASSQASGVNSYEQYF,TGTGCCAGCAGCCAAGCTAGCGGGGTTAATTCCTACGAGCAGTACTTC
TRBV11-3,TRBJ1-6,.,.,CVSSFVAANSPLHF,TGTGTCAGCAGCTTCGTGGCGGCTAATTCACCCCTCCACTTC
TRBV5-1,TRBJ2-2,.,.,CASSLRPGELSF,TGCGCCAGCAGCCTTCGTCCCGGGGAGCTGTCTTTT
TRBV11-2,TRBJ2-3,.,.,CASTSPFGGAVGRTQYF,TGTGCCAGCACCTCCCCATTTGGCGGGGCGGTGGGACGTACGCAGTATTTT
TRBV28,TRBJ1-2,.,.,CASSQGLGGYTF,TGTGCCAGCAGCCAGGGCCTGGGGGGCTACACCTTC
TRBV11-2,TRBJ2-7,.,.,CASTSQRGGGLYEQYF,TGTGCCAGCACATCCCAGCGGGGAGGGGGCTTATACGAGCAGTACTTC
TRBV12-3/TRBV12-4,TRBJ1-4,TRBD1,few,CASLGGNEKLFF,TGTGCCAGTTTAGGGGGCAATGAAAAACTGTTTTTT
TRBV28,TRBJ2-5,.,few,CASSLLGAKFVTTQYF,TGTGCCAGCAGCTTACTCGGGGCCAAGTTTGTCACGACCCAGTACTTC
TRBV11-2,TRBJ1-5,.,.,CAGSSSGDRTDTQHF,TGTGCCGGCAGCTCATCAGGGGACCGCACAGATACGCAGCATTTT
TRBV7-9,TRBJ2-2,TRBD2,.,CASSPSGEYTGELFF,TGTGCCAGCAGCCCGAGCGGGGAGTACACCGGGGAGCTGTTTTTT
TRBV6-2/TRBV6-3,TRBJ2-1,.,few,CASLSHRLNLYNEQFF,TGTGCCAGCTTAAGCCACCGCTTAAACCTCTACAATGAGCAGTTCTTC
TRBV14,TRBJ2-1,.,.,CASSQVITGKNEQFF,TGTGCCAGCAGCCAAGTAATCACGGGCAAAAATGAGCAGTTCTTC
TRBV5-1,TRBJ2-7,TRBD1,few,CASSLGEQGARYEQYF,TGCGCCAGCAGCTTGGGGGAGCAGGGGGCAAGGTACGAGCAGTACTTC
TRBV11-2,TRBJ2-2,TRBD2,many,CASSLEPGRGTSSAGELFF,TGTGCCAGCAGCTTAGAACCTGGGCGCGGGACTAGCTCGGCCGGGGAGCTGTTTTTT
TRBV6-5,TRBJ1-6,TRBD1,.,CASSYRGQGSYNSPLHF,TGTGCCAGCAGTTATAGGGGACAGGGCTCCTATAATTCACCCCTCCACTTT
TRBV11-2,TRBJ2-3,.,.,CANSLTGAQYF,TGTGCCAACAGCTTGACAGGTGCGCAGTATTTT
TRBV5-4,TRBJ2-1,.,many,CASRNEILNEQFF,TGTGCCAGCAGAAATGAGATTCTCAATGAGCAGTTCTTC